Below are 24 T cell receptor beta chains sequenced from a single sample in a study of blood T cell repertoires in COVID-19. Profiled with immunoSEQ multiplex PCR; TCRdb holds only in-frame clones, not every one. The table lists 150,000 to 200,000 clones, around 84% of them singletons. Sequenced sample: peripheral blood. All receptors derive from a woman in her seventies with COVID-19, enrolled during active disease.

The CDR3 DNA reads as TGTGCCATCAGTGAAGACAGCCCCGAAAAACTGTTTTTT. This translates into CAISEDSPEKLFF. The chain combines TRBV10-3 with TRBJ1-4; possibly TRBD1 for D (5 bases). V shed 3 bases and J shed 8 bases, with 10 bases lying between them. Germline CDR1 reads ENHRY; CDR2 reads SYGVKD. This CDR3 comprises 13 residues.

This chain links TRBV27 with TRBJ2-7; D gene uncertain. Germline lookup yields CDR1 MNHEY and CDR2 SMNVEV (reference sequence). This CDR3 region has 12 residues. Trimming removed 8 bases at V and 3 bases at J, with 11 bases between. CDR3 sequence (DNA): TGTGCCAGCGGCCGAGGCAGCTACGAGCAGTACGTC. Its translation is CASGRGSYEQYV.

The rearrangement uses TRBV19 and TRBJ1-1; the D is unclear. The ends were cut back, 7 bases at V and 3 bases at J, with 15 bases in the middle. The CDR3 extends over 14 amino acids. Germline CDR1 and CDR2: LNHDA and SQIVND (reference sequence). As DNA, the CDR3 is TGTGCCAGTAATCGTGCCATCCGGGACACTGAAGCTTTCTTT. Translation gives CASNRAIRDTEAFF.

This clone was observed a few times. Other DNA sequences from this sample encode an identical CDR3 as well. The chain's CDR3 is CASSRSYEQYF. CDR3 nucleotide sequence: TGTGCCAGCAGCCGGTCCTACGAGCAGTACTTC. The chain employs TRBV7-9 and TRBJ2-7; D not resolved. The CDR3 loop spans 11 amino acids. V gave up 5 bases and J gave up 1 base, with 3 bases separating them. Germline CDR1 SEHNR, CDR2 FQNEAQ (reference sequence).

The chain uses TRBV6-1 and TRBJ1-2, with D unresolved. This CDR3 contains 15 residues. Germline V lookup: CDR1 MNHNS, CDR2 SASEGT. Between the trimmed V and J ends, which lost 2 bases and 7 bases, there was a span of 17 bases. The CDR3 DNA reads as TGTGCCAGCAGTGAACAACTGGCCTCTAGTGCTGGCTACACCTTC. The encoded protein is CASSEQLASSAGYTF.

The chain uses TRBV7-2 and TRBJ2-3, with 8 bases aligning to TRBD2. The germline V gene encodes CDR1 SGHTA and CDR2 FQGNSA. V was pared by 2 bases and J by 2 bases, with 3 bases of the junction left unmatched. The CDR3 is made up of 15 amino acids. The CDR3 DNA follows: TGTGCCAGCAGCTTAACGGGAGGGTCCACAGATACGCAGTATTTT. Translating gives CASSLTGGSTDTQYF.

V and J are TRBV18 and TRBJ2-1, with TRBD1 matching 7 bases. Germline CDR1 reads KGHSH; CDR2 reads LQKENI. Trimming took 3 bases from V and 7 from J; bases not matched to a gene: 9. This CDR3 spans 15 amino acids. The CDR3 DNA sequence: TGTGCCAGCTCACCTCTGAAGGGGGCGCGAAATGAGCAGTTCTTC. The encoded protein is CASSPLKGARNEQFF. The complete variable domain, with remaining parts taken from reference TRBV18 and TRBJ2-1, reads NAGVMQNPRHLVRRRGQEARLRCSPMKGHSHVYWYRQLPEEGLKFMVYLQKENIIDESGMPKERFSAEFPKEGPSILRIQQVVRGDSAAYFCASSPLKGARNEQFFGPGTRLTVL.

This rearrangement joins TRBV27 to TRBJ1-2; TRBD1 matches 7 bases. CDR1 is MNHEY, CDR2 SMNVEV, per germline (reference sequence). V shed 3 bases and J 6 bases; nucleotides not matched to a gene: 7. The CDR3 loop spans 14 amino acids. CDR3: CASSFADRANGYTF. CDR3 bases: TGTGCCAGCAGTTTCGCCGACAGGGCTAATGGCTACACCTTC.

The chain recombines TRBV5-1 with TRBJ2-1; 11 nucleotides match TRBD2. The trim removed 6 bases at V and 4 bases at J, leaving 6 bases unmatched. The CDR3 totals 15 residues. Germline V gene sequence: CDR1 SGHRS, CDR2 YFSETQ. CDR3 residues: CASTPGLAVYNEQFF. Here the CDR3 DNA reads TGCGCCAGCACCCCGGGACTAGCGGTTTACAATGAGCAGTTCTTC.

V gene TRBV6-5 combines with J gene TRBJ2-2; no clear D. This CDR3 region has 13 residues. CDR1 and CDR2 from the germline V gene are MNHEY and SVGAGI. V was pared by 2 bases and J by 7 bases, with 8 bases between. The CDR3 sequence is CASSYPLSGELFF. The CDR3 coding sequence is TGTGCCAGCAGTTACCCATTGAGCGGGGAGCTGTTTTTT.

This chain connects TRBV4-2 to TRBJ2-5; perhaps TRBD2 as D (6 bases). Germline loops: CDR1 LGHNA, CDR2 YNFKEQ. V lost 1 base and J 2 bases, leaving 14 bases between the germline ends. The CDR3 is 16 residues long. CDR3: CASSQAGGTIQETQYF. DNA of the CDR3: TGTGCCAGCAGCCAAGCGGGCGGGACGATTCAAGAGACCCAGTACTTC.

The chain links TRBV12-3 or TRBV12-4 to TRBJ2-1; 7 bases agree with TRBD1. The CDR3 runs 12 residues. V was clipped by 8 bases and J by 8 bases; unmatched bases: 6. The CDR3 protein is CASGDRAYEQFF. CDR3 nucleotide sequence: TGTGCCAGCGGAGACAGGGCCTATGAGCAGTTCTTC.

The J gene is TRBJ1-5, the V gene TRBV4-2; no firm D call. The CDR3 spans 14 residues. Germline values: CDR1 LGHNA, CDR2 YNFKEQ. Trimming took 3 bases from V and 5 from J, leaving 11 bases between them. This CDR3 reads CASSQSTIHQPQHF. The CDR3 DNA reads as TGTGCCAGCAGCCAGAGTACCATTCATCAGCCCCAGCATTTT.

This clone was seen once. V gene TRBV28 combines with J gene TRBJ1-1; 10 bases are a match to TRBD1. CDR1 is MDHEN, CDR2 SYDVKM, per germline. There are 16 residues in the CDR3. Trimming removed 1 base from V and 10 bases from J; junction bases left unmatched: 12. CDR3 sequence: CASSLLRGQGPMGAFF. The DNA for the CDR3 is TGTGCCAGCAGTTTATTGAGGGGACAGGGGCCCATGGGAGCTTTCTTT.

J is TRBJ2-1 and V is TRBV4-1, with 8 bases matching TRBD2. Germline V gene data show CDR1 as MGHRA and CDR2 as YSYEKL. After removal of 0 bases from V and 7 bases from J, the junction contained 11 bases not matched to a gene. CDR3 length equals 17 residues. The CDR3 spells CASSQDPTGGVRNEQFF. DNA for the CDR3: TGCGCCAGCAGCCAAGATCCTACGGGGGGGGTGAGGAATGAGCAGTTCTTC.

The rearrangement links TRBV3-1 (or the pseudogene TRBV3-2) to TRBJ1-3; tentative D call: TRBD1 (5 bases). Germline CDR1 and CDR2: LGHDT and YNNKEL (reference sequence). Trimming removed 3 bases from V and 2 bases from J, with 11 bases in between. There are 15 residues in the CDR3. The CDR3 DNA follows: TGTGCCAGCAGCCATCTCAGGGCGACTGGAAACACCATATATTTT. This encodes CASSHLRATGNTIYF.

The CDR3 loop reads CASSPGLTNTGELFF. The CDR3 DNA sequence: TGTGCCAGCTCACCAGGGCTAACGAACACCGGGGAGCTGTTTTTT. This sequence joins TRBV18 and TRBJ2-2; D ambiguous. Germline CDR1 reads KGHSH; CDR2 reads LQKENI. The CDR3 runs 15 residues. V was cut by 2 bases and J by 0 bases, with 7 bases left in between.

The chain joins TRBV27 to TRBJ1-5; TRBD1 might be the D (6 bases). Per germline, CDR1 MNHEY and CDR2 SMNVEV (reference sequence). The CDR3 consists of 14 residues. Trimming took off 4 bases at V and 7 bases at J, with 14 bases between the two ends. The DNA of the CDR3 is TGTGCCAGCAGTTCCCACAGGGAGCGACAGCCCCAGCATTTT. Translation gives CASSSHRERQPQHF.

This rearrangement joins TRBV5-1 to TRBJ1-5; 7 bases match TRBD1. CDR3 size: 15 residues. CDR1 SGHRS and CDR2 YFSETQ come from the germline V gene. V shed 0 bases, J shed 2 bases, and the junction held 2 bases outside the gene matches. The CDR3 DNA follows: TGCGCCAGCAGCTTGGGGGACAGTCGCAATCAGCCCCAGCATTTT. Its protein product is CASSLGDSRNQPQHF.

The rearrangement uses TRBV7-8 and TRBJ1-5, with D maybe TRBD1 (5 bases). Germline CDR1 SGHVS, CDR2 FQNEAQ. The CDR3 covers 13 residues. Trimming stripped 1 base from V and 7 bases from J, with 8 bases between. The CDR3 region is CASSLGRAQPQHF. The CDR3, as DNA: TGTGCCAGCAGCTTAGGCAGGGCCCAGCCCCAGCATTTT.

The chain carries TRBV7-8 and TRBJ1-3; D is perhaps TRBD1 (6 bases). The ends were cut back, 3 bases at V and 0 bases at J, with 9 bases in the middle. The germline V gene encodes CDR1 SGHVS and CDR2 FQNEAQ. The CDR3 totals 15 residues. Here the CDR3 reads CASSFGQFSGNTIYF. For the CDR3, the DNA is TGTGCCAGCAGCTTTGGACAGTTCTCTGGAAACACCATATATTTT. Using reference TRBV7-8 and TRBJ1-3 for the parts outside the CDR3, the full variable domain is GAGVSQSPRYKVAKRGQDVALRCDPISGHVSLFWYQQALGQGPEFLTYFQNEAQLDKSGLPSDRFFAERPEGSVSTLKIQRTQQEDSAVYLCASSFGQFSGNTIYFGEGSWLTVV.

The CDR3 bases are TGTGCCAGCCTCGACAGGGGGGTCGGAGAGCTGTTTTTT. Residues: CASLDRGVGELFF. J is TRBJ2-2 and V is TRBV19, with TRBD1 matching over 9 bases. The CDR3 loop spans 13 amino acids. Looked up from germline, CDR1 is LNHDA and CDR2 is SQIVND (reference sequence). With 9 bases clipped from V and 11 bases from J, the junction kept 10 bases outside the gene matches. Variable domain in full (rest from reference TRBV19 and TRBJ2-2): DGGITQSPKYLFRKEGQNVTLSCEQNLNHDAMYWYRQDPGQGLRLIYYSQIVNDFQKGDIAEGYSVSREKKESFPLTVTSAQKNPTAFYLCASLDRGVGELFFGEGSRLTVL.

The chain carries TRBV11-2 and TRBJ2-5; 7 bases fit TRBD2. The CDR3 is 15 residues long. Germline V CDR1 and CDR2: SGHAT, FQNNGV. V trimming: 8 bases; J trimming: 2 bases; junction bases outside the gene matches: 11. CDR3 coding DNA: TGTGCCAGCGCAAGGACTAGGCGGAGTCAAGAGACCCAGTACTTC. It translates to CASARTRRSQETQYF.

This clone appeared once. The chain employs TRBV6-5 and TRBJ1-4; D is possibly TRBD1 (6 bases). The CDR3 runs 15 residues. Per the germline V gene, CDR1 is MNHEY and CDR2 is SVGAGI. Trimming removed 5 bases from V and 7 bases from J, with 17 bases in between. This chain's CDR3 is CASSRAGTNFEKLFF. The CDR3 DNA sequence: TGTGCCAGCAGTCGAGCCGGGACAAACTTTGAAAAACTGTTTTTT.